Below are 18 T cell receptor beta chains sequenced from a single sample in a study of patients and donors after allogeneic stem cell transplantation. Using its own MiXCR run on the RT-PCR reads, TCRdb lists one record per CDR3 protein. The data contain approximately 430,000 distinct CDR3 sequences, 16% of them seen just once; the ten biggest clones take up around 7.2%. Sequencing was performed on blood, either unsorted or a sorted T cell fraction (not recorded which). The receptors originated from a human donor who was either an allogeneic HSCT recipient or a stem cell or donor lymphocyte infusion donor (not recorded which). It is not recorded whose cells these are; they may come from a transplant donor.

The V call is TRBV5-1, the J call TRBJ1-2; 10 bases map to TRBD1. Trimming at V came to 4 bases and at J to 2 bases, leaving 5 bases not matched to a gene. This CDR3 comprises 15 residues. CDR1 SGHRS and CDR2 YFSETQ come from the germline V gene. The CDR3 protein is CASSRDRGLNYGYTF. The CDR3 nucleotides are TGCGCCAGCAGCCGGGACAGGGGCCTAAACTATGGCTACACCTTC.

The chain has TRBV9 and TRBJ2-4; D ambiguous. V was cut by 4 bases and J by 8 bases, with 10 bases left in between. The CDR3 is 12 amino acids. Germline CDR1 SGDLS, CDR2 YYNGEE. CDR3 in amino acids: CASSPAGDIQYF. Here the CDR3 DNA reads TGTGCCAGCAGCCCGGCCGGTGACATTCAGTACTTC.

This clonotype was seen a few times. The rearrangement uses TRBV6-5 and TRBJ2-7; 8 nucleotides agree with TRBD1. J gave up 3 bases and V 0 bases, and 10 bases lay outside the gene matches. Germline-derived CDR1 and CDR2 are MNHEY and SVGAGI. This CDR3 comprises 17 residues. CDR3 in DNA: TGTGCCAGCAGTTACTCGATGAGGCAGGGGGCTTTCTACGAGCAGTACTTC. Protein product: CASSYSMRQGAFYEQYF.

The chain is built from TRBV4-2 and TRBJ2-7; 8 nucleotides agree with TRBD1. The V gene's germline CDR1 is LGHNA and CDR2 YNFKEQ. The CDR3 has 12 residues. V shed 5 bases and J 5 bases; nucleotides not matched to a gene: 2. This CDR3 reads CASSKQGDEQYF. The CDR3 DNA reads TGTGCCAGCAGCAAACAGGGGGACGAGCAGTACTTC.

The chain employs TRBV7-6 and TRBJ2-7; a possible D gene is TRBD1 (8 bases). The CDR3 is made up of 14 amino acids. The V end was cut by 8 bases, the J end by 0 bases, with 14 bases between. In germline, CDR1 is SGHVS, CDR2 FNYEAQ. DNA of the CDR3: TGTGCCAGCTCAGGGGGCGGGAGCTCCTACGAGCAGTACTTC. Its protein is CASSGGGSSYEQYF.

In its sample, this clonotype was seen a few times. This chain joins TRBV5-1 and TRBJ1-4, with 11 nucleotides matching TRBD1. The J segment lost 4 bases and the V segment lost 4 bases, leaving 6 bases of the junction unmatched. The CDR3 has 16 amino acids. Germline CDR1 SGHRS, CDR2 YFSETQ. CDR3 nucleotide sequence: TGCGCCAGCAGCCTAGGACAGGGGGCGATTAATGAAAAACTGTTTTTT. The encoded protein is CASSLGQGAINEKLFF.

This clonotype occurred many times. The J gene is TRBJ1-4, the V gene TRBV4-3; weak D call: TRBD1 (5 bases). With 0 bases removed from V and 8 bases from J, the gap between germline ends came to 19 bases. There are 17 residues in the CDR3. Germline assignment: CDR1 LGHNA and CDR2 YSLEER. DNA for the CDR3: TGCGCCAGCAGCCAAGAGGCCGCGGCGGCAGGGTCGGAAAAACTGTTTTTT. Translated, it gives CASSQEAAAAGSEKLFF.

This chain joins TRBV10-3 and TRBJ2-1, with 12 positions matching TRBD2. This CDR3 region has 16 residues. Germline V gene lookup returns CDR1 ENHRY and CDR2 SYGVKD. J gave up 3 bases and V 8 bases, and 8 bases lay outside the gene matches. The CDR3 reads CAIGRTSGVSYNEQFF. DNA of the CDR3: TGTGCCATCGGTCGGACTAGCGGGGTAAGCTACAATGAGCAGTTCTTC.

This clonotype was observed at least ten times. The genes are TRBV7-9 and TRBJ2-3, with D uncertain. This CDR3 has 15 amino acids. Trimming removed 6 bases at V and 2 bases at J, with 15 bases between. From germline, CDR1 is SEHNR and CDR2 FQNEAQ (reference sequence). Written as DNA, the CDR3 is TGTGCCAGCAGGCATCTAGTGAGCCTCACAGATACGCAGTATTTT. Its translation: CASRHLVSLTDTQYF.

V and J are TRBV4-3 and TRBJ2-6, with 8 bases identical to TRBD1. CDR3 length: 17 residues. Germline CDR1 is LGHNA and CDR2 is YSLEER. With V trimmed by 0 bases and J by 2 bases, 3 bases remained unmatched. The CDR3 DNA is TGCGCCAGCAGCCAAGACCGACAGGGGCCTGGGGCCAACGTCCTGACTTTC. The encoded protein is CASSQDRQGPGANVLTF.

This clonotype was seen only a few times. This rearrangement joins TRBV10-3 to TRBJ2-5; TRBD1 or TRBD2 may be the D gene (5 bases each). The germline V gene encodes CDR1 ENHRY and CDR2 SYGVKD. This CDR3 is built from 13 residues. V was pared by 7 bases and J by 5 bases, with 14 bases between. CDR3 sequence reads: CAITGTLGETQYF. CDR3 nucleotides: TGTGCCATCACCGGGACCCTCGGGGAGACCCAGTACTTC.

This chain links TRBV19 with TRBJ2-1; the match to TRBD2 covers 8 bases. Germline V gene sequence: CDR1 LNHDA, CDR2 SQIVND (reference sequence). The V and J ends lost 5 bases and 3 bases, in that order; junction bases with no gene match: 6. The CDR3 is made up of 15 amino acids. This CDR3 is CASSQGTRGYNEQFF. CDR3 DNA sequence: TGTGCCAGTAGTCAAGGGACTAGAGGCTACAATGAGCAGTTCTTC. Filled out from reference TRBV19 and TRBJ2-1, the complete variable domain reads DGGITQSPKYLFRKEGQNVTLSCEQNLNHDAMYWYRQDPGQGLRLIYYSQIVNDFQKGDIAEGYSVSREKKESFPLTVTSAQKNPTAFYLCASSQGTRGYNEQFFGPGTRLTVL.

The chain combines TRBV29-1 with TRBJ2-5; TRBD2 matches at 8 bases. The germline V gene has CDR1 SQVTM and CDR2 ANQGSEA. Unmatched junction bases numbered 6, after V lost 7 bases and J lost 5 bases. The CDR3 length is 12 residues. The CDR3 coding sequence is TGCAGCGCCGGACTAGCTTTTGAGACCCAGTACTTC. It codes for CSAGLAFETQYF. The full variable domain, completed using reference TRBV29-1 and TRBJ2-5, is SAVISQKPSRDICQRGTSLTIQCQVDSQVTMMFWYRQQPGQSLTLIATANQGSEATYESGFVIDKFPISRPNLTFSTLTVSNMSPEDSSIYLCSAGLAFETQYFGPGTRLLVL.

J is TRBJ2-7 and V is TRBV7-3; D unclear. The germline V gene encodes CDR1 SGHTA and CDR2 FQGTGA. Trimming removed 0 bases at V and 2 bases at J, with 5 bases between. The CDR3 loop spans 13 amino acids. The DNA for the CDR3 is TGTGCCAGCAGCTTAACTAACACCTACGAGCAGTACTTC. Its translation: CASSLTNTYEQYF.

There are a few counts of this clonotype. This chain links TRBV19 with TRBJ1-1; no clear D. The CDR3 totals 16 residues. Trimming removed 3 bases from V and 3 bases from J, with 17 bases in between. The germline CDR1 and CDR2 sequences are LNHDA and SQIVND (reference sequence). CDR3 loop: CASSIFWGFMHTEAFF. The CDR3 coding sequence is TGTGCCAGTAGTATTTTTTGGGGATTCATGCACACTGAAGCTTTCTTT.

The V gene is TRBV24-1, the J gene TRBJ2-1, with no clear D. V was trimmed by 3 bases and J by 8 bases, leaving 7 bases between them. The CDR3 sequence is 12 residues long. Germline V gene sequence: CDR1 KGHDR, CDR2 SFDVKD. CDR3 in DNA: TGTGCCACCAGTGATAGAGGCGATGAGCAGTTCTTC. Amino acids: CATSDRGDEQFF.

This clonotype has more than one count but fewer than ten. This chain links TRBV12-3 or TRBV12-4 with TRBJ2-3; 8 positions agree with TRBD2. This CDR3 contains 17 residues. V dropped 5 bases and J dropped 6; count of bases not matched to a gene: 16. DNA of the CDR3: TGTGCCAGCAGTCTAAGTCTGCGCGGCGCTAGCGGGGATACGCAGTATTTT. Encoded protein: CASSLSLRGASGDTQYF.

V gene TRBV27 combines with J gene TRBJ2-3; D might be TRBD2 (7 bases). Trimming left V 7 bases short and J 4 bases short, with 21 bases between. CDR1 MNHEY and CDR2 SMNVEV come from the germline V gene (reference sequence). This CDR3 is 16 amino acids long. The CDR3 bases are TGTGCCAGCAAGCCCGGCGGGGGCTTAGGGGCAGATACGCAGTATTTT. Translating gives CASKPGGGLGADTQYF.